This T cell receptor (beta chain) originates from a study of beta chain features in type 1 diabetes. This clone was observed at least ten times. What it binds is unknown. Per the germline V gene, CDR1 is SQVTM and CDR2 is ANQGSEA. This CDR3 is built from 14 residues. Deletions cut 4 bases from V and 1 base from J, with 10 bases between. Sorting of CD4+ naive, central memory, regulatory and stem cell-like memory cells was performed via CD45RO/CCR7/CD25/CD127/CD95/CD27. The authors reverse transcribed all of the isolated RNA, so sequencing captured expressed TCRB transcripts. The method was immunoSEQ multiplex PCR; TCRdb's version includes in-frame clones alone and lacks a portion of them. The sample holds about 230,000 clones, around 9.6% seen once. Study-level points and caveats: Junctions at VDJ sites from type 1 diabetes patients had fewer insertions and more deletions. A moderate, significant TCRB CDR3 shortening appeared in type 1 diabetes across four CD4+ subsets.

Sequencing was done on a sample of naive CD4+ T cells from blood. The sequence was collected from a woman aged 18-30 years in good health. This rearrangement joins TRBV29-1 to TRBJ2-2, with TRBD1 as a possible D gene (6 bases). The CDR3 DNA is TGCAGCGTTGCAGACAGGCTGAACACCGGGGAGCTGTTTTTT. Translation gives CSVADRLNTGELFF.